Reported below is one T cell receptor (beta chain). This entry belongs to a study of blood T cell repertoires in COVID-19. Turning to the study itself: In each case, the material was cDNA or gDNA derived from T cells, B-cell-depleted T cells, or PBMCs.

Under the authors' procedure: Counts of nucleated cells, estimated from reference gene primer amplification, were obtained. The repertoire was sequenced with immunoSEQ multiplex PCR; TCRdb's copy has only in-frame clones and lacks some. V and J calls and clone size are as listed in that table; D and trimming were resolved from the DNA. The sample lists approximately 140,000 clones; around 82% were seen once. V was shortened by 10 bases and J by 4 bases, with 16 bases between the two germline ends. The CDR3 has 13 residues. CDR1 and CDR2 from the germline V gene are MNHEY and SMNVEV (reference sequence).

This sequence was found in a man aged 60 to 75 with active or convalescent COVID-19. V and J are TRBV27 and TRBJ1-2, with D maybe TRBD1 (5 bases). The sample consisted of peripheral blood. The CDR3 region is CATRWGDSYGYTF. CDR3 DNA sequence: TGTGCCACTCGATGGGGGGACTCCTATGGCTACACCTTC.